This TCR beta chain was sequenced in a study of control samples from healthy donors and cancer patients. The V gene lost 3 bases and the J gene lost 8 bases, with 8 bases spanning the gap. The CDR3 is 12 amino acids. The germline gives CDR1 WNHNN, CDR2 SYGVQD (reference sequence). Only in-frame clones appear in the TCRdb table, and some are missing; sequencing was by immunoSEQ multiplex PCR. The data contain 150,000 to 200,000 clones, nearly 90% of them seen just once; the ten biggest clones take up 1.3% to 1.5%. The sample taken for sequencing was blood. J is TRBJ2-1 and V is TRBV10-1, with D uncertain. The receptor comes from a woman aged 45-65 years in good health. The CDR3 DNA follows: TGCGCCAGCAGTGATCCGGCGGATGAGCAGTTCTTC. Amino acid sequence: CASSDPADEQFF.